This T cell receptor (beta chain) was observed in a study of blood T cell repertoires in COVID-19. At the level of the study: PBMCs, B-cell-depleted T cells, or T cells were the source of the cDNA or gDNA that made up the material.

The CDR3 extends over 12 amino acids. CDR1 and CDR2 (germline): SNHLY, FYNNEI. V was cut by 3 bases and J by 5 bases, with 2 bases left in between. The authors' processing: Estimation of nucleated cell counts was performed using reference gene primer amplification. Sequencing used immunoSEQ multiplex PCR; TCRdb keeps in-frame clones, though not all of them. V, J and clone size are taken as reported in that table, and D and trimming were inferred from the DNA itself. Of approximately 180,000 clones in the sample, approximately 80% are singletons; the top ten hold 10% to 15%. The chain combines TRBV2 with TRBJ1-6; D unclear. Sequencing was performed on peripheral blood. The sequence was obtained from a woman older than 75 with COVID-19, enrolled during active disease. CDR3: CASSDDNSPLHF. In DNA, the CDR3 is TGTGCCAGCAGTGACGATAATTCACCCCTCCACTTT.